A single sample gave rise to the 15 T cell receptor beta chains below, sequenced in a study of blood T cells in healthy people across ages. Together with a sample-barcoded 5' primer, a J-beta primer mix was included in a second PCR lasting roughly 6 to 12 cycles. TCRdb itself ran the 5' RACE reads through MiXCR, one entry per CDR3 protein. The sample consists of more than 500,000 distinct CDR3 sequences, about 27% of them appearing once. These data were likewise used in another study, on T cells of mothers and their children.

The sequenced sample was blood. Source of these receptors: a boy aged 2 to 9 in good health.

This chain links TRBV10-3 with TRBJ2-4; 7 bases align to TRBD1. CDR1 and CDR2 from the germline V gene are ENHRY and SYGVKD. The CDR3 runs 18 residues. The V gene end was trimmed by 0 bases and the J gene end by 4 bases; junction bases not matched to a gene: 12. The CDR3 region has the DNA TGTGCCATCAGTGAGTCTGCCCTCAAGGACAGGCGGAAAAACATTCAGTACTTC. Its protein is CAISESALKDRRKNIQYF.

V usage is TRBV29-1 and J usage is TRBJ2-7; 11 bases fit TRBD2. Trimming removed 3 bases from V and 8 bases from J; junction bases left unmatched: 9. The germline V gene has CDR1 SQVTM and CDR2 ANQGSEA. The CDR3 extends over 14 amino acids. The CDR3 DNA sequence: TGCAGCGTTGATAGCGGGAGGGCGGTAAACAAGCAGTACTTC. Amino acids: CSVDSGRAVNKQYF.

The CDR3 is CASSSGTARGTEAFF. CDR3 sequence (DNA): TGTGCCAGCAGTTCCGGGACAGCACGAGGAACTGAAGCTTTCTTT. The chain is built from TRBV12-3 or TRBV12-4 and TRBJ1-1, with 7 bases identical to TRBD1. The junction had 10 bases not matched to a gene; V was cut back by 4 bases and J by 5 bases. This CDR3 is built from 15 residues.

CDR3 coding DNA: TGTGCCAGCAGTTTGGGTGACGGGGCGACAGATACGCAGTATTTT. It yields the protein CASSLGDGATDTQYF. The V call is TRBV12-3 or TRBV12-4, the J call TRBJ2-3; D may match TRBD1 or TRBD2 (5 bases each). The CDR3 consists of 15 residues. V was shortened by 3 bases and J by 3 bases, with 13 bases between the two germline ends.

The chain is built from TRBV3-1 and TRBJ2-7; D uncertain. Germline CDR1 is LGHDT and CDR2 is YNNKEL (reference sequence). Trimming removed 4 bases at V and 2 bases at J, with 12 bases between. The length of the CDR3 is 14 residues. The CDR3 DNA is TGTGCCAGCAGCCCAAGCACAAGTGCCTACGAGCAGTACTTC. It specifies CASSPSTSAYEQYF.

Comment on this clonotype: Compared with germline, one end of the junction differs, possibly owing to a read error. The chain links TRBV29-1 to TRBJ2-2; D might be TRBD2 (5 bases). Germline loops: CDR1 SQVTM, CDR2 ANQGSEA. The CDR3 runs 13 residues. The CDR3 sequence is CSVDSFTTGERFF. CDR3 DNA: TGCAGCGTTGACAGTTTTACCACCGGGGAGCGGTTTTTT.

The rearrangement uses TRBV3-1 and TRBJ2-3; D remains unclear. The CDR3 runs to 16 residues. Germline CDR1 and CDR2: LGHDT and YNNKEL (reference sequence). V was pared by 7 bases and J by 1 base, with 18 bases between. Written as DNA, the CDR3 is TGTGCCAGCACCCCCCGAGAGCGCTTCGGCACAGATACGCAGTATTTT. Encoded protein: CASTPRERFGTDTQYF.

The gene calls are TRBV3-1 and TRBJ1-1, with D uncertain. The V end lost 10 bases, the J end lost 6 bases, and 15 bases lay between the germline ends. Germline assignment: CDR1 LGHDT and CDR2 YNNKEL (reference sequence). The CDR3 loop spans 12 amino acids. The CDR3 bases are TGTGCCACTTGGGCCCCCGGAGCTGAAGCTTTCTTT. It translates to CATWAPGAEAFF. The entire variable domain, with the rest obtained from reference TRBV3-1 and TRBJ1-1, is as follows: DTAVSQTPKYLVTQMGNDKSIKCEQNLGHDTMYWYKQDSKKFLKIMFSYNNKELIINETVPNRFSPKSPDKAHLNLHINSLELGDSAVYFCATWAPGAEAFFGQGTRLTVV.

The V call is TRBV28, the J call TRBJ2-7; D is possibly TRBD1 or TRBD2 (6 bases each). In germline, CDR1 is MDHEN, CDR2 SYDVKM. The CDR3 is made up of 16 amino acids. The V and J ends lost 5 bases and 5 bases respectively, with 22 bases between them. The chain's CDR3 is CASSAAPGDRLDEQYF. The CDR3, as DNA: TGTGCCAGCAGTGCTGCCCCGGGAGACAGGCTTGACGAGCAGTACTTC.

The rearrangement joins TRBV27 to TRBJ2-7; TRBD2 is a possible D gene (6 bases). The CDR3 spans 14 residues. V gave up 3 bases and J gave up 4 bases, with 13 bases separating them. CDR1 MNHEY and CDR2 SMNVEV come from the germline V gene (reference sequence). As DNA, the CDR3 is TGTGCCAGCAGTTTGGAGAGTAGCGGTTACGAGCAGTACTTC. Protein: CASSLESSGYEQYF.

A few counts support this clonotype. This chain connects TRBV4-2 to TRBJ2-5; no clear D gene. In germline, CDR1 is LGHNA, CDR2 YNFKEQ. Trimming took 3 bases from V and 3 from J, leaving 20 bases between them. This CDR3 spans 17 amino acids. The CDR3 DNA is TGTGCCAGCAGCCATGAGACACCTGGTATGAGAGAAGAGACCCAGTACTTC. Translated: CASSHETPGMREETQYF.

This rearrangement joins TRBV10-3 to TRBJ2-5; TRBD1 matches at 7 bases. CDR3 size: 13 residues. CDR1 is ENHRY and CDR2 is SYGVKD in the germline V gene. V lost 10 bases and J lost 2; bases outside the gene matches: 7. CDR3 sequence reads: CATSGGEQETQYF. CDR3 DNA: TGTGCCACCTCAGGGGGAGAACAAGAGACCCAGTACTTC.

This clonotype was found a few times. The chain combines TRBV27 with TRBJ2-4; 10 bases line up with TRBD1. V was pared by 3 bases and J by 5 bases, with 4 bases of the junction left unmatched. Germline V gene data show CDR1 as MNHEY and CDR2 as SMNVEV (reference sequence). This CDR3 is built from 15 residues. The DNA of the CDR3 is TGTGCCAGCAGTTTCCGCGGACAGGGGGAAAACATTCAGTACTTC. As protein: CASSFRGQGENIQYF.

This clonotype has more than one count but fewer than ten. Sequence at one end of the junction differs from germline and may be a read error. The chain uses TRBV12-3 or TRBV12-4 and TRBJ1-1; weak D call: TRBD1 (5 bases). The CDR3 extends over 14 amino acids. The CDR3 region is CANSLWGGNTEAFF. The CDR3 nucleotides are TGTGCCAACAGTTTGTGGGGGGGAAACACTGAAGCTTTCTTT.

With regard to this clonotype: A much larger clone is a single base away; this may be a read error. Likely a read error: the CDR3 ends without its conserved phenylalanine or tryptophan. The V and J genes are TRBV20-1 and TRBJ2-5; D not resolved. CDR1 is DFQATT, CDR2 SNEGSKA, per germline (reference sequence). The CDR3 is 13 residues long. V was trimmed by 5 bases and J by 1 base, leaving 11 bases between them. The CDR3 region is CSAGGVLQETQYS. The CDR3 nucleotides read TGCAGTGCTGGCGGCGTTCTCCAAGAGACCCAGTACTCC.